The present entry profiles one TCR beta chain with its context. Its antigen is unknown. No base qualities exist here, and no much larger clone lies one base off it. From the germline V gene (reference sequence), CDR1 is MNHEY and CDR2 is SMNVEV. V loses 5 bases of germline sequence and J loses 4 bases, and the interval between the two ends is 8 bases. The CDR3 has 12 amino acids, counting the end cysteine and phenylalanine. The CDR3 DNA has 36 bases and is translated from base 1. Library construction relied on the immunoSEQ multiplex PCR assay. A mixture of 60 forward primers for TCR Vbeta segments and 13 reverse primers for TCR Jbeta segments was used in the multiplex PCR. The CDR3 region of rearranged TCR beta genes was amplified from genomic DNA by a multiplex PCR assay. The amplified TCR beta libraries were sequenced on the Illumina HiSeq System as 87-base-pair reads. As for the authors' bioinformatics: A later analysis counted approximately 76 million unique TCR beta chains across the 690 or so repertoires, and around 9.9 million of these chains were shared by at least two donors. To remove PCR and sequencing errors, raw reads were error-corrected and collapsed into unique sequences using a nearest-neighbor algorithm that merged closely related sequences. CDR3 sequences were aligned to IMGT reference sequences to assign V, D and J gene segments. For a sequence to be retained, at least a six-nucleotide match to both a V gene segment and a J gene segment was required. A rearrangement counted as productive if the CDR3 had no stop codons and remained in frame with V and J, and every other rearrangement counted as non-productive. CDR3 was defined by IMGT convention, running from the second conserved V-encoded cysteine to the conserved J-encoded phenylalanine. The earlier analysis of about 610 of the donors excluded sequences that lacked an unambiguous match to a single V gene segment. In an earlier analysis of several hundred of the donors, a V segment was called functional when productive rearrangements were above 56.7%, and segregating when the standard deviation between donors exceeded 5%. To diagnose cytomegalovirus status from the catalog of TCR beta chain sequences, a statistical classification framework was built. V and J gene assignment, in a later analysis, came from comparing TCR nucleotide sequences with IMGT/GENE-DB human TR gene sequences. A later analysis assigned CDR3 sequences and most-parsimonious VDJ recombination scenarios with the TCRdist pipeline. A later analysis defined each TCR beta chain by its CDR3 amino acid sequence plus V-gene family, and excluded reads lacking a unique V-gene family. In a later analysis, several hundred highly shared, low-generation-probability nucleotide sequences were removed to address suspected cross-contamination and a sequencing artifact. A later analysis calculated a clonal expansion index for each public chain from normalized within-repertoire ranks of inferred template counts. A later analysis computed generation probabilities with a VDJ recombination model fitted to out-of-frame rearrangements, and checked the results against IGoR. In a later analysis, hypergeometric tests were used to score TCR-TCR, TCR-HLA and TCR-CMV co-occurrence, with a repertoire-size bias correction applied to TCR pairs. A later analysis estimated false discovery rates by permuting HLA or CMV assignments 20 times. In a later analysis, co-occurring TCRs were grouped using DBSCAN, and TCRdist sequence similarity was added for clustering within HLA-allele-positive subsets. Repertoires with fewer than 30,000 or more than 120,000 public chains were left out of co-occurrence clustering, as were four to six repertoires with anomalous nucleotide sharing. TCRdb limited this immuneACCESS table to in-frame rearrangements with V and J called. A share of clones is missing; checked studies link under half to unresolved V genes, and the rest is unexplained. V and J calls and clone size are copied from that table; D and trimming were computed from the DNA. The sample profile shows some 170,000 clones; around 76% of them were found once. 1.5% of the sample comes from the top ten.

This entry is derived from a study of cytomegalovirus exposure and HLA in healthy donors (dated by TCRdb to about 2017). Context from the whole study: An earlier analysis of about 530 of the donors reported under 300 Gb of sequence data and 100 million to 120 million unique TCR beta sequences obtained from roughly 180 million T cells. Roughly 300 gigabases of sequencing data and tens of millions of unique TCR sequences were included in an early release covering about 700 HLA-typed donors. The genetic ancestry cluster associated with self-reported Caucasian donors included 81% of the 300 to 450 genotyped donors. The study aimed to test whether signatures of past pathogen exposure could be identified by cataloging public T cell receptors. Using immunosequencing, the study profiled T cell repertoires from 500 to 800 subjects and related those repertoires to cytomegalovirus serostatus. Besides the first cohort of approximately 670 subjects, a separate validation cohort made up of 120 or so different subjects was used. To predict cytomegalovirus infection status, the study combined high-throughput TCR immunosequencing, statistical association of individual TCRs with disease status, and machine learning. In a later analysis, previously published TCR beta repertoires from fewer than 750 donors were re-analyzed and high-resolution HLA genotyping was added so that TCR occurrence patterns could be studied. The later analysis used no new phenotypic data to find candidate immune exposures, relying instead on TCR beta sequences and their occurrence across donors. An earlier analysis of some 600 of the donors applied high-throughput TCR beta sequencing to assess whether each TCR beta V gene segment acted as functional or pseudogenic. Alongside the repertoire data, information on donor age, sex, ethnicity and CMV serostatus was compiled. In a later genetic analysis, genome-wide SNP genotypes for about 55% of the roughly 700 donors were used, and that subset was treated as a discovery cohort. All discovery cohort repertoires had been generated on a single sequencing platform. Class I and class II HLA loci were covered by the typing at four-digit resolution. Typing coverage differed by locus: A, B, C, DRB1 and DQB1 were typed in about 629-640 donors, DQA1 in about 500, DPA1 in some 570, and DPB1 in 472. Several DR-DQ haplotypes were treated as single units for association and clustering because of strong linkage in the cohort. Among about 360 genotyped donors of the cohort, an average of around 240,000 unique TCR beta nucleotide sequences were sequenced per donor, around 20% of them non-productive. Overall results and qualifications from the work: In a later genetic analysis, a missense DCLRE1C variant was associated with V-gene and J-gene trimming of TCR beta chains, and the association was replicated in an independent cohort. According to a later analysis, parvovirus B19, influenza, CMV and Epstein-Barr virus appeared linked to several top co-occurrence clusters. Most CMV-associated TCR beta chains appeared to be HLA-restricted in a later analysis, and the HLA associations seemed to be driven largely by CMV exposure. A further reported finding was that TCR beta sequences accurately predicted the HLA-A and HLA-B alleles for most subjects in the first cohort. The only immune exposure information available for the cohort was CMV serostatus. Cytomegalovirus status was reported to be diagnosed by the classifier with high specificity and sensitivity in both the original and validation cohorts. The earlier analysis of nearly 600 of the donors excluded 15 to 20 rarely observed V segments, including chromosome 9 orphons, because counts were too low. HLA typing was unavailable for some donors at each locus, so association tests used only the typed subset. Linkage disequilibrium might explain the correlated functional status among segregating V segments, but an unknown experimental factor could not be excluded. Compared with equally common non-associated chains, HLA-associated TCR beta chains in a later analysis were more clonally expanded and had lower generation probabilities. The authors suggested that the approach could potentially be extended to other disease states and immunological phenotypes. While some public TCRs were present in many individuals, most TCR sequences turned up only very rarely across donors. Only TCR beta chains were sequenced in this cohort, and the absence of alpha or paired-chain data limited detectable features. The presence/absence analyses assumed that sequencing depth was roughly uniform across donors, and that assumption may not be true. In a later analysis, over 15,000 TCR beta sequences were associated with specific HLA alleles at a false discovery rate of 0.05. A total of 150 or so TCR beta chains were listed by the study as associated with cytomegalovirus. When HLA alleles, especially DR and DQ, strongly co-occurred, attributing TCR associations to individual alleles was difficult. In a later genetic analysis, fewer N-insertions in productive TCRs were reported among donors in an Asian-associated ancestry cluster than the approximately 710-donor mean. Because the 87-base-pair reads could not distinguish some IMGT-functional V segments, including TRBV6-2 and TRBV6-3, those segments were excluded. In an earlier analysis of about 600 of the donors, most TCR beta V segments appeared in productive rearrangements about 87% or about 30% of the time, broadly matching IMGT annotations. In a later analysis, TCR association rates were found to vary across HLA loci, with the most associated TCRs seen for DRB1 alleles and the fewest for HLA-C alleles. A group of highly shared sequence variants was considered likely to be a technical artifact of the sequencing pipeline. In vitro tests confirmed that three of the cytomegalovirus-associated TCR beta chains recognize cytomegalovirus antigens.

The cohort was made up of approximately 670 healthy bone marrow donors. All cohort members were sampled while nominally healthy, although unrecorded immune exposures were likely present. The donor tested CMV seropositive and was one of the 289 seropositive cohort members. Each donor provided a peripheral blood sample, and peripheral blood mononuclear cells were used for TCR beta sequencing. The Qiagen DNeasy Blood Extraction Kit was used to extract genomic DNA from the blood cell samples. What was sequenced was PBMCs. The TCR originated in a girl under 18 in good health and CMV-seropositive. Recombination linked TRBV27 to TRBJ1-2, and perhaps TRBD1 as D gene, on 5 matching bases. CDR3 protein: CASSTQGYGYTF. The base sequence is TGTGCCAGCAGTACCCAGGGCTATGGCTACACCTTC.